The clone carrying this T cell receptor beta chain was picked up many times. TCRdb fed the RACE reads into MiXCR, producing one record per CDR3 protein. The sample contains 270,000 or so distinct CDR3 sequences, 7.7% of which appear only once. The CDR3 totals 14 residues. Between the trimmed V and J ends, which lost 2 bases and 2 bases, there was a span of 10 bases. The germline V gene encodes CDR1 MDHEN and CDR2 SYDVKM. The data derive from a study of human T cells and chemical hapten exposure. Study in general: For the roughly 24-week duration of the study, patients were given weekly doses of diphenylcyclopropenone on the scalp.

As to time point: pre-sensitization, week 0. Treatment here: therapeutic diphenylcyclopropenone sensitization with weekly scalp DPC. The sequenced sample was whole blood, obtained in connection with sensitization to the hapten diphenylcyclopropenone (DPC). The receptor's source is a man between 18 and 35 years old with alopecia areata. Some clones in this sample may be carry-over from other donors' samples. The chain employs TRBV28 and TRBJ2-7; D not resolved. The CDR3 protein is CASSLIRRTYEQYF. The CDR3 DNA reads TGTGCCAGCAGTTTAATCCGCAGGACCTACGAGCAGTACTTC. Complete variable domain (other parts from reference TRBV28 and TRBJ2-7): DVKVTQSSRYLVKRTGEKVFLECVQDMDHENMFWYRQDPGLGLRLIYFSYDVKMKEKGDIPEGYSVSREKKERFSLILESASTNQTSMYLCASSLIRRTYEQYFGPGTRLTVT.